These T cell receptor beta chains were read from a single sample in a study of blood T cell repertoires in COVID-19. Here immunoSEQ multiplex PCR was the method, and the copy in TCRdb shows in-frame clones only, minus some. The table includes 50,000 to 80,000 clones, roughly 84% detected once. Sequenced sample: peripheral blood. The receptors originated from a man aged 50 or older with active COVID-19. Both conserved end residues are part of each CDR3. A D gene is named only where the DNA matches it firmly. Clone sizes are given selectively: once, few, many, or a class where the clone is expanded.

d_gene	v_gene	abundance	j_gene	CDR3nt	CDR3aa
.	TRBV10-1	.	TRBJ1-1	TGCGCCAGCAGTGAGGAGGTGAACACTGAAGCTTTCTTT	CASSEEVNTEAFF
TRBD1	TRBV6-5	.	TRBJ2-1	TGTGCCAGCAGCCCCGGCGTAGGGGGCCTCTGGGAGCAGTTCTTC	CASSPGVGGLWEQFF
.	TRBV7-2	.	TRBJ2-5	TGTGCCAGCAGCGCTGCAGGGAGGCAAGAGACCCAGTACTTC	CASSAAGRQETQYF
TRBD2	TRBV5-4	.	TRBJ2-3	TGTGCCAGCAGCTTGGCCTACGGGGGGGGGTCGGATACGCAGTATTTT	CASSLAYGGGSDTQYF
TRBD2	TRBV5-5	.	TRBJ2-5	TGTGCCAGCAGCTTGAATGCCCAGCGGGGAGCCCCTGAGACCCAGTACTTC	CASSLNAQRGAPETQYF
TRBD2	TRBV5-1	.	TRBJ2-2	TGCGCCAGCAGATCAAGCGGGGGGGCCACCGGGGAGCTGTTTTTT	CASRSSGGATGELFF
.	TRBV7-2	few	TRBJ1-5	TGTGCCAGCAGCTTAGCGGCGGGTTCCAGGCAGCCCCAGCATTTT	CASSLAAGSRQPQHF
.	TRBV27	.	TRBJ2-6	TGTGCCAGCAGTTCCAGCTCTGGGGCCAACGTCCTGACTTTC	CASSSSSGANVLTF
.	TRBV5-5	.	TRBJ1-3	TGTGCCAGCAGCCCTACGAGTCGCGACACCATATATTTT	CASSPTSRDTIYF
.	TRBV11-2	.	TRBJ2-1	TGTGCCAGCAGCTTAGGGCAGGGATTGGATCGCAATGAGCAGTTCTTC	CASSLGQGLDRNEQFF
TRBD1	TRBV2	.	TRBJ1-2	TGTGCCAGCAGTGAACGGGGACAGGTGTATGGCTACACCTTC	CASSERGQVYGYTF
.	TRBV7-8	.	TRBJ2-1	TGTGCCAGCAGCCTCGCAACTAGCCCGAATGAGCAGTTCTTC	CASSLATSPNEQFF
.	TRBV12-3/TRBV12-4	.	TRBJ2-4	TGTGCCAGCAGGGTGAGACAGATCCAAATCAAGTACTTC	CASRVRQIQIKYF
.	TRBV6-5	.	TRBJ2-7	TGTGCCAGCAGTTACTCCCTAGCCCTCACCTACGAGCAGTACTTC	CASSYSLALTYEQYF
TRBD2	TRBV5-1	few	TRBJ2-1	TGCGCCAGCAGCTGGGGTGGCGGACTAGCGGGAGGGCCAGATCGCAATGAGCAGTTCTTC	CASSWGGGLAGGPDRNEQFF
TRBD2	TRBV3-1/TRBV3-2	once	TRBJ2-1	TGTGCCAGCAGCAGAGCGGGGGGGCACAACAATGAGCAGTTCTTC	CASSRAGGHNNEQFF
TRBD2	TRBV7-2	.	TRBJ2-1	TGTGCCAGCAGCTTAGTAGCGGGAGGGCCGATCTTC	CASSLVAGGPIF
.	TRBV30	.	TRBJ1-3	TGTGCCTGGAGTGTACAGCGGATATCAGGAAACACCATATATTTT	CAWSVQRISGNTIYF
TRBD2	TRBV27	once	TRBJ2-7	TGTGCCAGCAGTTCTTGGATGGGAGGGGTTTCTCATGAGCAGTACTTC	CASSSWMGGVSHEQYF
.	TRBV10-3	.	TRBJ1-1	TGTGCCATCAGCCCCACCCGACAAAGGGGCACTGAAGCTTTCTTT	CAISPTRQRGTEAFF
.	TRBV5-8	.	TRBJ1-5	TGTGCCAGCAGCTTGCACCAGGCTGTGGATAGCAATCAGCCCCAGCATTTT	CASSLHQAVDSNQPQHF
.	TRBV5-1	once	TRBJ2-6	TGCGCCAGCAGGGGGGGACCGTACTCTGGGGCCAACGTCCTGACTTTC	CASRGGPYSGANVLTF
.	TRBV18	.	TRBJ2-7	TGTGCCAGCTCACCACCGTCAGGGCGCGGCAACGAGCAGTACTTC	CASSPPSGRGNEQYF
TRBD2	TRBV19	.	TRBJ2-1	TGTGCCAGTAGTGCCCTCCAGGGAGGGGAGCAGTTCTTC	CASSALQGGEQFF
TRBD2	TRBV15	.	TRBJ2-3	TGTGCCACCAGCAAGTTAACTAGCGGTCAGGGAGATACGCAGTATTTT	CATSKLTSGQGDTQYF
TRBD2	TRBV18	.	TRBJ2-1	TGTGCCAGCTCACCCCCCGGGCTAGCGGGAGGGAATGAGCAGTTCTTC	CASSPPGLAGGNEQFF
TRBD1	TRBV7-6	.	TRBJ2-7	TGTGCCAGCAGCTTCACACCCGGGACAGCCCCTGACGAGCAGTACTTC	CASSFTPGTAPDEQYF
TRBD2	TRBV11-2	.	TRBJ2-5	TGTGCCTCAACCGGGAGGTACCTGGAGACCCAGTACTTC	CASTGRYLETQYF
.	TRBV19	.	TRBJ1-5	TGTGCCAGTAGTATAAACAGGTATAGCAATCAGCCCCAGCATTTT	CASSINRYSNQPQHF
.	TRBV9	.	TRBJ2-3	TGTGCCAGCAGCGGAATACAGGGATTCACAGATACGCAGTATTTT	CASSGIQGFTDTQYF
.	TRBV30	.	TRBJ1-2	TGTGCCTGGGCCCGGGGGGCGATTGGTGGCTACACCTTC	CAWARGAIGGYTF
.	TRBV6-5	.	TRBJ2-1	TGTGCCAGCAGCCTTGGACTGGGAGGTTCCAATGAGCAGTTCTTC	CASSLGLGGSNEQFF